Shown below are 18 T cell receptor beta chains from a single sample sequenced in a study of cytomegalovirus exposure and HLA in healthy donors. Sequencing used immunoSEQ multiplex PCR; TCRdb keeps in-frame clones, though not all of them. This table holds 150,000 to 200,000 clones, around four fifths found once. Sequencing was done on a sample of PBMCs. The receptor set was obtained from a man aged 25 to 40 in good health and CMV-seropositive.

The chain carries TRBV15 and TRBJ1-1; D unclear. The V and J ends lost 8 bases and 0 bases respectively, with 7 bases between them. This CDR3 region has 12 residues. Germline V gene sequence: CDR1 LNHNV, CDR2 YYDKDF (reference sequence). CDR3 residues: CATSNLNTEAFF. As DNA, the CDR3 is TGTGCCACCTCTAATCTGAACACTGAAGCTTTCTTT.

V is TRBV6-6 and J is TRBJ2-2; the D gene is possibly TRBD2 (5 bases). V lost 6 bases and J lost 5, with 13 bases in between. Germline loops: CDR1 MNHNY, CDR2 SVGAGI (reference sequence). The CDR3 extends over 14 amino acids. In nucleotides, the CDR3 is TGTGCCAGCAGCCTCAACGGCGGGACCGGGGAGCTGTTTTTT. This encodes CASSLNGGTGELFF.

This rearrangement joins TRBV30 to TRBJ2-5; no reliable D call. Germline loops: CDR1 GTSNPN, CDR2 SVGIG (reference sequence). This CDR3 has 11 residues. V was cut by 5 bases and J by 4 bases, with 8 bases left in between. The CDR3 nucleotides are TGTGCCTGGGAAGCTGCAGAGACCCAGTACTTC. Translated: CAWEAAETQYF.

This chain uses TRBV7-2 with TRBJ2-5; 7 nucleotides align to TRBD2. This CDR3 contains 14 residues. The J segment lost 5 bases and the V segment lost 1 base, leaving 4 bases of the junction unmatched. CDR1 and CDR2 (germline): SGHTA, FQGNSA. CDR3 nucleotide sequence: TGTGCCAGCAGCTTAGTTACTAGCGCGGAGACCCAGTACTTC. It yields the protein CASSLVTSAETQYF.

This clone was counted between two and nine times. The rearrangement joins TRBV1 to TRBJ1-2. TRBV1 is assigned pseudogene status. The length of the CDR3 is 13 residues. CDR3 DNA: TGCACCAGCAGCGGAGCGGGGGTTTATGGCTACACCTTC. Translation: CTSSGAGVYGYTF.

The V call is TRBV9, the J call TRBJ1-1; 7 bases fit TRBD1. The CDR3 spans 17 residues. The V gene end was trimmed by 2 bases and the J gene end by 0 bases; junction bases not matched to a gene: 10. Germline values: CDR1 SGDLS, CDR2 YYNGEE. CDR3 sequence: CASSVSLDTGVNTEAFF. The CDR3 DNA sequence: TGTGCCAGCAGCGTCTCCCTTGACACAGGGGTGAACACTGAAGCTTTCTTT.

The CDR3 is CASSFRQGPYEQYF. The CDR3 DNA is TGTGCCAGCAGCTTCCGACAGGGTCCCTACGAGCAGTACTTC. The rearrangement joins TRBV13 to TRBJ2-7; TRBD1 aligns across 7 bases. The germline V gene has CDR1 PRHDT and CDR2 FYEKMQ (reference sequence). V lost 3 bases to trimming and J lost 2 bases; unmatched junction nucleotides: 4. CDR3 length: 14 amino acids.

This chain links TRBV6-5 with TRBJ2-1; tentative D call: TRBD1 (6 bases). CDR1 is MNHEY and CDR2 is SVGAGI in the germline V gene. Deletions cut 6 bases from V and 7 bases from J, with 19 bases between. The CDR3 has 15 amino acids. The CDR3 nucleotides are TGTGCCAGCAGCACCGGGGACATGACGGGGAATGAGCAGTTCTTC. It specifies CASSTGDMTGNEQFF.

The chain couples TRBV11-3 to TRBJ2-5; 10 bases agree with TRBD1. CDR1 is SGHNT, CDR2 YENEEA, per germline. The CDR3 loop spans 19 amino acids. J lost 2 bases, V lost 1 base, and 13 bases had no gene match. The CDR3 here is CASSLGLGGQGGQQETQYF. The CDR3 region has the DNA TGTGCCAGCAGCTTAGGGCTGGGCGGACAGGGGGGTCAACAAGAGACCCAGTACTTC.

The V and J genes are TRBV4-1 and TRBJ1-2; TRBD1 matches 8 bases. V shed 2 bases, J shed 5 bases, and the junction held 10 bases outside the gene matches. CDR1 MGHRA and CDR2 YSYEKL come from the germline V gene. This CDR3 contains 16 residues. The CDR3 protein is CASSQPSWTGWYGYTF. The CDR3 DNA sequence: TGCGCCAGCAGCCAACCATCCTGGACAGGGTGGTATGGCTACACCTTC.

This chain joins TRBV19 and TRBJ1-2, with 7 bases aligning to TRBD1. J gave up 7 bases and V 7 bases, and 12 bases lay outside the gene matches. This CDR3 is 14 amino acids long. The germline CDR1 and CDR2 sequences are LNHDA and SQIVND (reference sequence). The CDR3 region is CASIGERQGLGYTF. The DNA of the CDR3 is TGTGCCAGTATAGGGGAGAGACAGGGCCTTGGCTACACCTTC. Variable domain in full (rest from reference TRBV19 and TRBJ1-2): DGGITQSPKYLFRKEGQNVTLSCEQNLNHDAMYWYRQDPGQGLRLIYYSQIVNDFQKGDIAEGYSVSREKKESFPLTVTSAQKNPTAFYLCASIGERQGLGYTFGSGTRLTVV.

The chain couples TRBV9 to TRBJ2-3; tentatively, D is TRBD1 (6 bases). Germline CDR1 reads SGDLS; CDR2 reads YYNGEE. V was shortened by 4 bases and J by 1 base, with 10 bases between the two germline ends. The CDR3 spans 14 residues. The CDR3 coding sequence is TGTGCCAGCAGCTCAGGGGACCGCACAGATACGCAGTATTTT. Protein: CASSSGDRTDTQYF.

This sequence joins TRBV28 and TRBJ2-7; the D gene is possibly TRBD2 (7 bases). The CDR3 runs 17 residues. CDR1 is MDHEN and CDR2 is SYDVKM in the germline V gene. V was shortened by 7 bases and J by 0 bases, with 22 bases between the two germline ends. The CDR3 reads CASTERGAGAYSYEQYF. CDR3 bases: TGTGCCAGCACCGAAAGAGGGGCGGGGGCTTACTCCTACGAGCAGTACTTC.

The V call is TRBV5-1, the J call TRBJ1-3; D might be TRBD1 (5 bases). Germline V gene sequence: CDR1 SGHRS, CDR2 YFSETQ. The CDR3 spans 17 residues. The germline V and J ends were trimmed by 0 bases and 0 bases, with 13 bases remaining between them. The CDR3 is CASSLAGTTSSGNTIYF. The CDR3 DNA sequence: TGCGCCAGCAGCTTGGCCGGGACTACCAGCTCTGGAAACACCATATATTTT.

This chain joins TRBV7-2 and TRBJ2-7; 7 bases agree with TRBD1. Germline V lookup: CDR1 SGHTA, CDR2 FQGNSA. CDR3 length equals 16 residues. Unmatched junction bases numbered 9, after V lost 2 bases and J lost 2 bases. The CDR3 protein is CASSLKQGQFPYEQYF. DNA for the CDR3: TGTGCCAGCAGCTTAAAACAGGGGCAATTTCCCTACGAGCAGTACTTC.

V gene TRBV6-5 combines with J gene TRBJ1-1; perhaps TRBD1 as D (5 bases). Germline V gene data show CDR1 as MNHEY and CDR2 as SVGAGI. The CDR3 covers 15 residues. With 4 bases removed from V and 0 bases from J, the gap between germline ends came to 12 bases. CDR3 residues: CASSLGGWMNTEAFF. The DNA of the CDR3 is TGTGCCAGCAGTTTGGGGGGGTGGATGAACACTGAAGCTTTCTTT.

The CDR3 region is CASSYGSLAGFEQYF. DNA for the CDR3: TGTGCCAGCAGCTACGGTTCGCTAGCGGGGTTCGAGCAGTACTTC. The chain couples TRBV13 to TRBJ2-7, with 9 bases identical to TRBD2. Germline CDR1 is PRHDT and CDR2 is FYEKMQ (reference sequence). The V and J ends lost 4 bases and 6 bases, in that order; junction bases with no gene match: 10. The CDR3 covers 15 residues.

This sequence joins TRBV5-6 and TRBJ2-3; a possible D gene is TRBD1 (5 bases). Per germline, CDR1 SGHDT and CDR2 YYEEEE. Deletions cut 0 bases from V and 1 base from J, with 12 bases between. The CDR3 has 16 residues. CDR3 loop: CASSLALRGGTDTQYF. Here the CDR3 DNA reads TGTGCCAGCAGCTTGGCCTTAAGGGGTGGCACAGATACGCAGTATTTT. Full variable domain (outside the CDR3, taken from reference TRBV5-6 and TRBJ2-3): DAGVTQSPTHLIKTRGQQVTLRCSPKSGHDTVSWYQQALGQGPQFIFQYYEEEERQRGNFPDRFSGHQFPNYSSELNVNALLLGDSALYLCASSLALRGGTDTQYFGPGTRLTVL.